Below, 11 T cell receptor gamma chains from the same sample are listed, as sequenced in a study of gamma delta lymphoproliferative disorders and STAT genes. PBMCs from patients and controls supplied the genomic DNA for sequencing. TCRdb re-processed the multiplex PCR reads via CATT. The sample shows 1,500 to 2,000 gamma-chain clones, 9.9% of them seen only once. The sequenced sample consisted of blood. The receptors originated from a human donor in good health.

Within the sample, this clone is medium-sized. The chain joins TRGV9 to TRGJ1 or TRGJ2. The J gene was missing in TCRdb and was found by matching the end of the DNA to germline. This CDR3 has 12 amino acids. The V segment lost 4 bases and the J segment 5 bases; nucleotides outside the gene matches: 5. Germline V gene data show CDR1 as GITISATS and CDR2 as ISYDGTV (reference sequence). CDR3 DNA: TGTGCCTTGTGGGACGGTCATTATAAGAAACTCTTT. Translating it yields CALWDGHYKKLF.

This clone was seen more than once but under ten times. This chain joins TRGV2 and TRGJ1 or TRGJ2. Matching the DNA to germline supplied the J gene, which TCRdb does not give. Germline CDR1 and CDR2: EGSNGY and YDSYNSKV. CDR3 length: 12 residues. Unmatched junction bases numbered 5, after V lost 9 bases and J lost 0 bases. CDR3 DNA sequence: TGTGCCACCGACCCGAATTATTATAAGAAACTCTTT. As protein: CATDPNYYKKLF.

Within the sample, this clone is medium-sized (0.01 to 0.1%). This sequence joins TRGV2 and TRGJ1 or TRGJ2. TCRdb offers no J gene call, so here the DNA was matched to germline to obtain one. The CDR3 is 14 amino acids. Germline V gives CDR1 EGSNGY, CDR2 YDSYNSKV. The V and J ends lost 1 base and 1 base, in that order; junction bases with no gene match: 4. CDR3 sequence (DNA): TGTGCCACCTGGGACGGAAGAAATTATTATAAGAAACTCTTT. Protein product: CATWDGRNYYKKLF.

This clone was seen a handful of times. TCRdb's listed protein matches a much larger clone and diverges from this DNA's translation at residue 10, likely through a read error; the protein shown comes from the DNA. The J gene was not called, though the V gene is TRGV2. The germline V gene encodes CDR1 EGSNGY and CDR2 YDSYNSKV. CDR3 length equals 12 residues. CDR3 loop: CATWDENYKNLF. CDR3 nucleotides: TGTGCCACCTGGGACGAGAATTATAAGAACCTCTTT.

This clone is labeled as medium-sized. The chain combines TRGV9 with TRGJ1 or TRGJ2. The J gene comes from matching the DNA to germline here; TCRdb lacks it. CDR3 length: 13 residues. The V gene end was trimmed by 1 base and the J gene end by 7 bases; junction bases not matched to a gene: 7. Germline CDR1 GITISATS, CDR2 ISYDGTV (reference sequence). The CDR3 coding sequence is TGTGCCTTGTGGGAGGTCAAGAGATATAAGAAACTCTTT. As protein: CALWEVKRYKKLF.

This clone is categorized as medium-sized. The DNA is left out, because the CDR3 cannot be placed on it with certainty; the CDR3 is given as TCRdb lists it. The J gene has no call, while the V gene is TRGV11. Being an ORF, TRGV11 has a function that is uncertain. With termini counted, the CDR3 has 15 amino acids. The CDR3 loop is CTTVPAGLAHNKKLF.

This clone is judged medium-sized. The rearrangement uses TRGV4 and TRGJ1 or TRGJ2. The J gene is absent in TCRdb and was assigned here via DNA matching to germline. This CDR3 comprises 14 residues. V lost 4 bases, J lost 7 bases, and 13 bases stayed unmatched. The germline V gene has CDR1 EGSTGY and CDR2 YDSYTSSV. CDR3 region: CATWDVRRVYKKLF. The CDR3 DNA reads as TGTGCCACCTGGGACGTCAGGCGGGTATATAAGAAACTCTTT.

In its sample, this clone is medium-sized. This same CDR3 is encoded by further DNA sequences in the sample. The chain has TRGV4 and TRGJ1 or TRGJ2. The J gene, absent from TCRdb, was called here by matching the DNA to germline. V lost 1 base to trimming and J lost 2 bases; unmatched junction nucleotides: 2. Germline-derived CDR1 and CDR2 are EGSTGY and YDSYTSSV. This CDR3 is 13 amino acids long. CDR3 region: CATWDGHYYKKLF. As DNA, the CDR3 is TGTGCCACCTGGGATGGCCATTATTATAAGAAACTCTTT.

By frequency in the sample, this clone is medium-sized. The chain employs TRGV10 and TRGJ1 or TRGJ2. The J gene comes from matching the DNA to germline here; TCRdb lacks it. TRGV10 is given ORF status, its function remaining uncertain. CDR3 length: 9 amino acids. J lost 9 bases, V lost 10 bases, and 4 bases had no gene match. The CDR3 spells CAALPKKLF. CDR3 sequence (DNA): TGTGCTGCGTTACCTAAGAAACTCTTT.

This clone is termed medium-sized. This chain links TRGV2 with TRGJP2. TCRdb does not report a J gene; here it was assigned by matching the DNA to germline references. Germline V gives CDR1 EGSNGY, CDR2 YDSYNSKV. This CDR3 has 14 residues. With V trimmed by 2 bases and J by 2 bases, 2 bases remained unmatched. The CDR3 is CATWDASSDWIKTF. The CDR3 DNA sequence: TGTGCCACCTGGGACGCGAGTAGTGATTGGATCAAGACGTTT.

By sample share, this clone is medium-sized. This chain joins TRGV3 and TRGJ1 or TRGJ2. No J segment appears in TCRdb, so it was assigned here by matching the sequence to germline. The CDR3 is 13 amino acids. V gave up 2 bases and J gave up 9 bases; unmatched junction bases: 10. Germline V gene data show CDR1 as VTNTFY and CDR2 as YDVSTARD (reference sequence). CDR3 sequence: CATWDTHVFKKLF. DNA of the CDR3: TGTGCCACCTGGGACACCCATGTATTTAAGAAACTCTTT.